The rows below give T cell receptor beta chains drawn from one sample of a study of T cell responses to AZD1222 COVID-19 vaccine. Method: immunoSEQ multiplex PCR; TCRdb's copy keeps in-frame clones and lacks some. The data contain roughly 120,000 clones, approximately 86% of them seen just once; the ten biggest clones take up 8% to 10%. The sample consisted of peripheral blood, taken on day 0 of AZD1222 vaccination. These receptor sequences come from an adult in good health. The CDR3 runs from the conserved cysteine through the conserved F or W. The order of the fields is D gene, J gene, CDR3 length, V gene, clone size, CDR3 protein, CDR3 DNA. D genes are given only for firm matches. Part of the rows lack a size; the others show once, few, many or a class for expanded clones.

NA TRBJ2-1 11 TRBV11-2 NA CASSLLNEQFF TGTGCCAGCAGCCTCCTCAATGAGCAGTTCTTC
NA TRBJ2-5 15 TRBV5-8 NA CASSGPMTGQETQYF TGTGCCAGCAGCGGACCTATGACAGGCCAAGAGACCCAGTACTTC
NA TRBJ1-5 13 TRBV9 NA CASSSGWGQPQHF TGTGCCAGCAGCTCCGGGTGGGGTCAGCCCCAGCATTTT
NA TRBJ1-1 14 TRBV6-5 once CASSNPGLRTEAFF TGTGCCAGCAGTAACCCGGGACTTAGAACTGAAGCTTTCTTT
TRBD2 TRBJ2-1 14 TRBV18 once CASSPSGVYNEQFF TGTGCCAGCTCACCTAGCGGGGTTTACAATGAGCAGTTCTTC
TRBD1 TRBJ2-1 16 TRBV4-3 NA CASSQDLRGRYDEQFF TGCGCCAGCAGCCAAGATTTAAGGGGGCGGTACGATGAGCAGTTCTTC
NA TRBJ1-5 13 TRBV12-3/TRBV12-4 NA CASSFVNEQPQHF TGTGCCAGCAGTTTTGTCAACGAGCAGCCCCAGCATTTT
TRBD1 TRBJ2-7 14 TRBV7-3 NA CASSPPGTGYEQYF TGTGCCAGCAGCCCTCCAGGGACAGGCTACGAGCAGTACTTC
NA TRBJ1-2 15 TRBV7-9 NA CASSLDTGKAYGYTF TGTGCCAGCAGCTTGGACACAGGGAAAGCGTATGGCTACACCTTC
TRBD1 TRBJ1-1 14 TRBV29-1 few CSVILGQGHTEAFF TGCAGCGTTATCCTCGGACAGGGCCACACTGAAGCTTTCTTT
NA TRBJ2-5 13 TRBV19 NA CASSIQGQETQYF TGTGCCAGTAGTATACAGGGGCAGGAGACCCAGTACTTC
NA TRBJ2-1 15 TRBV7-2 NA CASTLDAAPYNEQFF TGTGCCAGCACCTTGGATGCCGCCCCCTACAATGAGCAGTTCTTC
NA TRBJ1-5 15 TRBV6-2/TRBV6-3 few CASSYSTGRNQPQHF TGTGCCAGCAGTTACTCTACAGGGCGCAATCAGCCCCAGCATTTT
NA TRBJ2-2 16 TRBV6-5 NA CASSYKFARDTGELFF TGTGCCAGCAGTTACAAGTTCGCCAGGGACACCGGGGAGCTGTTTTTT
TRBD1 TRBJ2-3 14 TRBV6-5 NA CASSLDRATDTQYF TGTGCCAGCAGCTTGGACAGGGCGACAGATACGCAGTATTTT
NA TRBJ2-7 12 TRBV19 once CASRTGSYEQYF TGTGCCAGTAGGACGGGCTCCTACGAGCAGTACTTC
NA TRBJ2-1 15 TRBV5-1 NA CASSLATGRYNEQFF TGCGCCAGCAGCTTGGCGACAGGGAGGTACAATGAGCAGTTCTTC
NA TRBJ1-2 14 TRBV19 NA CASSIGPRYYGYTF TGTGCCAGTAGTATAGGTCCCCGTTACTATGGCTACACCTTC
NA TRBJ1-1 14 TRBV18 NA CASSMDRMNTEAFF TGTGCCAGCTCAATGGACAGAATGAACACTGAAGCTTTCTTT
NA TRBJ1-1 16 TRBV5-6 NA CASSLAPTQGGTEAFF TGTGCCAGCAGCTTGGCACCTACACAGGGAGGGACTGAAGCTTTCTTT
NA TRBJ2-2 16 TRBV6-2/TRBV6-3 NA CASSYSVAFNTGELFF TGTGCCAGCAGTTACTCGGTGGCTTTCAACACCGGGGAGCTGTTTTTT
NA TRBJ1-1 13 TRBV29-1 NA CSVASQMNTEAFF TGCAGCGTTGCCAGCCAGATGAACACTGAAGCTTTCTTT
NA TRBJ1-2 12 TRBV19 NA CASSITGNGYTF TGTGCCAGTAGTATAACGGGGAACGGCTACACCTTC
TRBD1 TRBJ2-4 15 TRBV19 NA CASSPDRVGGNIQYF TGTGCCAGTAGTCCCGACAGGGTCGGCGGAAACATTCAGTACTTC
NA TRBJ1-1 16 TRBV7-6 NA CASSLARPDGPTEAFF TGTGCCAGCAGCTTAGCGCGGCCTGACGGGCCCACTGAAGCTTTCTTT
TRBD2 TRBJ2-1 21 TRBV7-6 NA CASSLLGGTSGRGRSYNEQFF TGTGCCAGCAGCTTACTCGGGGGGACTAGCGGGCGGGGACGCTCCTACAATGAGCAGTTCTTC
TRBD1 TRBJ1-2 14 TRBV7-2 NA CASSLDRGNYGYTF TGTGCCAGCAGCTTGGACAGGGGTAACTATGGCTACACCTTC
NA TRBJ2-3 13 TRBV3-1/TRBV3-2 NA CASSRTEEDTQYF TGTGCCAGCAGCCGTACCGAGGAGGATACGCAGTATTTT
NA TRBJ1-5 17 TRBV6-2/TRBV6-3 NA CASSYVGQLNSNQPQHF TGTGCCAGCAGTTACGTCGGACAGCTGAATAGCAATCAGCCCCAGCATTTT
NA TRBJ2-7 12 TRBV21-1 NA CASSKYPYEQYF TGTGCCAGCAGCAAATATCCCTACGAGCAGTACTTC
NA TRBJ2-5 11 TRBV7-9 few CASSTSETQYF TGTGCCAGCAGCACGTCGGAGACCCAGTACTTC
NA TRBJ2-7 13 TRBV5-6 NA CASSSRRATEQYF TGTGCCAGCAGCTCCCGACGGGCTACCGAGCAGTACTTC
NA TRBJ1-2 15 TRBV29-1 NA CSVVGAGALNYGYTF TGCAGCGTTGTAGGGGCAGGGGCCTTGAACTATGGCTACACCTTC
TRBD1 TRBJ2-7 15 TRBV20-1 NA CSASLGGQGNYEQYF TGCAGTGCTAGTTTGGGGGGACAGGGTAACTACGAGCAGTACTTC
TRBD1 TRBJ2-7 13 TRBV6-1 NA CASRTGGVDEQYF TGTGCCAGCAGAACAGGGGGTGTCGACGAGCAGTACTTC
TRBD1 TRBJ1-5 16 TRBV7-2 NA CASSVPAPGGHQPQHF TGTGCCAGCAGCGTGCCGGCTCCAGGGGGTCATCAGCCCCAGCATTTT
TRBD1 TRBJ1-6 14 TRBV6-5 NA CASSYGQGSSPLHF TGTGCCAGCAGTTACGGACAGGGGAGTTCACCCCTCCACTTT
TRBD1 TRBJ1-6 14 TRBV29-1 few CSVGDSSYNSPLHF TGCAGCGTAGGGGACAGCTCCTATAATTCACCCCTCCACTTT
TRBD2 TRBJ2-7 15 TRBV5-5 NA CASSPGTTVSYEQYF TGTGCCAGCAGCCCGGGGACTACTGTCTCCTACGAGCAGTACTTC
NA TRBJ2-1 13 TRBV5-1 NA CASSSISGNEQFF TGCGCCAGCAGCTCAATCAGCGGGAATGAGCAGTTCTTC
NA TRBJ1-5 15 TRBV5-6 NA CASSPSGKGNQPQHF TGTGCCAGCAGCCCCTCGGGGAAAGGGAATCAGCCCCAGCATTTT
NA TRBJ1-4 16 TRBV5-1 few CASSLEGVRTNEKLFF TGCGCCAGCAGCTTGGAAGGGGTCCGAACTAATGAAAAACTGTTTTTT
NA TRBJ1-2 14 TRBV7-9 NA CASSSGPQDYGYTF TGTGCCAGCAGCTCCGGACCCCAGGACTATGGCTACACCTTC
NA TRBJ1-2 13 TRBV6-1 NA CASSETVLYGYTF TGTGCCAGCAGTGAGACAGTGCTATATGGCTACACCTTC
NA TRBJ2-7 15 TRBV7-3 NA CASSLIADGTYEQYF TGTGCCAGCAGCTTAATAGCGGACGGAACCTACGAGCAGTACTTC
NA TRBJ2-3 15 TRBV6-2/TRBV6-3 once CASSRSPGVGDTQYF TGTGCCAGCAGCCGGTCGCCGGGAGTTGGGGATACGCAGTATTTT
TRBD1 TRBJ1-3 14 TRBV10-2 NA CASSRGQDGNTIYF TGCGCCAGCAGCCGCGGACAGGACGGAAACACCATATATTTT
NA TRBJ1-1 14 TRBV30 NA CAWNPGPQNTEAFF TGTGCCTGGAACCCAGGGCCCCAGAACACTGAAGCTTTCTTT
NA TRBJ1-2 16 TRBV7-6 NA CASSLVPSGANYGYTF TGTGCCAGCAGCTTAGTTCCCTCGGGGGCGAACTATGGCTACACCTTC
TRBD1 TRBJ1-5 14 TRBV7-2 NA CASSTTGGYQPQHF TGTGCCAGCAGCACGACAGGGGGGTATCAGCCCCAGCATTTT
NA TRBJ1-2 16 TRBV4-3 few CASSQEAAQPHYGYTF TGCGCCAGCAGCCAAGAGGCGGCACAGCCTCATTATGGCTACACCTTC
TRBD1 TRBJ2-3 15 TRBV2 NA CASSRQGGRTDTQYF TGTGCCAGCAGCAGACAGGGGGGCCGCACAGATACGCAGTATTTT
NA TRBJ1-3 14 TRBV7-2 NA CASRQLTSGNTIYF TGTGCCAGCCGACAGTTAACCTCTGGAAACACCATATATTTT
TRBD1 TRBJ2-1 15 TRBV5-1 NA CASSWKPGQGNEQFF TGCGCCAGCAGCTGGAAGCCGGGACAGGGCAATGAGCAGTTCTTC
TRBD2 TRBJ2-2 17 TRBV6-2/TRBV6-3 NA CASSYFHSGRGTGELFF TGTGCCAGCAGTTACTTCCACAGCGGGAGAGGGACCGGGGAGCTGTTTTTT
NA TRBJ1-2 14 TRBV5-5 NA CASSSLTANYGYTF TGTGCCAGCAGCTCTTTGACAGCAAACTATGGCTACACCTTC
TRBD1 TRBJ1-5 16 TRBV28 NA CASSPQTGSPRQPQHF TGTGCCAGCAGTCCCCAGACAGGGAGCCCGCGTCAGCCCCAGCATTTT